Described below is a single T cell receptor beta chain sequence and its context. In its sample, this clone was seen once. There is no known antigen for this receptor. No base qualities exist here, and no much larger clone lies one base off it. TCRbeta CDR3 regions were amplified from genomic DNA by means of the immunoSEQ Assay, a bias-controlled multiplex PCR. In the authors' own workflow: The number of nucleated cells in each sample was estimated by amplification of reference gene primers within the assay. To quantify the absolute abundance of each unique TCRbeta CDR3 rearrangement, sequence reads were collapsed and filtered. Productive Simpson clonality was computed per sample as the square root of Simpson's diversity index over productive rearrangements. Entries here come from immuneACCESS through TCRdb and include only in-frame sequences with V and J called. Some clones fail to appear in such tables; in the studies checked, an unresolved V gene covers under half of the shortfall, and the cause of the remainder is unknown. Clone size and the V and J calls come from that table; the DNA yielded D and trimming. The sample table holds some 300,000 clones, of which 88% were seen once. 1% of the sample rests with the top ten.

This sample is part of a study of blood T cell repertoires in COVID-19 (TCRdb year 2020). About the study as a whole: Samples covering the acute and convalescent phases of COVID-19 were provided by collaborators in the United States, Italy and Spain. The material from the prospective study consisted of cDNA or gDNA derived from T cells, B-cell-depleted T cells, or PBMCs. Subjects who had been exposed to COVID-19, were actively infected with it, or had recovered from it provided the deeply sampled blood TCRbeta repertoires that made up the dataset. The repertoires were made available in a free public database intended to serve as a resource for research on the immune response to SARS-CoV-2. The samples were drawn from the first 160 participants of the ongoing ImmuneRACE study and from 950 to 1,500 subjects provided by 6 global collaborators. Nearly every sample came with metadata listing a de-identified subject ID, COVID-19 status, age in years and sex. Where available, HLA class I and class II types were taken from metadata supplied by the sample provider and were not determined by assay-based typing. General findings and caveats noted by the study authors: The amount of clinical and demographic metadata varied by source and participant and was provided uncurated.

V and J are trimmed by 2 bases and 0 bases, and the gene matches miss 10 bases of the junction. In the germline V gene, CDR1 corresponds to SGHDT and CDR2 to YYEEEE. The CDR3 has 18 amino acids, counting the end cysteine and phenylalanine. Here the CDR3 DNA is all that survives: 54 bases in frame from base 1. Participants in the prospective study were enrolled through a virtual design, were aged roughly 18 to 95 years, and lived in about two dozen United States geographic areas. Cohort assignment in the prospective study relied on participant-reported clinical history from a screening survey and a study questionnaire. ImmuneRACE Cohort 3 recovered participants were defined by two consecutive negative NP/OP PCR tests, healthcare professional clearance, or symptom resolution. In the prospective study, mobile phlebotomists collected whole blood, serum and a nasopharyngeal or oropharyngeal swab from each participant. Over an approximately two-month period, participants in the prospective study had the option of providing additional blood draws and questionnaires. Blood samples from the prospective study were shipped frozen or at room temperature prior to DNA extraction.

The chain links TRBV5-6 with TRBJ2-3; TRBD2 agrees with 9 junctional bases. The TCR comes from a woman in her twenties or thirties who had recovered from COVID-19. The material sequenced was PBMCs or T cells enriched from blood (not recorded which). The DNA sequence is TGTGCCAGCAGCTTTGGCAGCGGGAGGTGGCTGAGCACAGATACGCAGTATTTT. Its amino acids are CASSFGSGRWLSTDTQYF.